This T cell receptor (beta chain) was obtained from a study of blood T cell repertoires in COVID-19. For the study at large: PBMCs, B-cell-depleted T cells, or T cells were the source of the cDNA or gDNA that made up the material.

V lost 6 bases and J lost 5, with 11 bases in between. Germline loops: CDR1 SGHNT, CDR2 YYREEE (reference sequence). This CDR3 contains 12 residues. In the original analysis: Scientists estimated how many nucleated cells there were by amplifying reference gene primers. The repertoire was sequenced with immunoSEQ multiplex PCR; TCRdb's copy has only in-frame clones and lacks some. That table gives V, J and clone size, and the DNA gave D and trimming. The data show a few hundred thousand clones, more than 75% seen once. The source material was peripheral blood. The V gene is TRBV5-4, the J gene TRBJ2-5; TRBD1 might be the D (5 bases). This receptor was obtained from a woman between 40 and 55 years old who had recovered from COVID-19. In DNA form, the CDR3 reads TGTGCCAGCACCAAGGGGCGGGAGACCCAGTACTTC. Protein: CASTKGRETQYF.